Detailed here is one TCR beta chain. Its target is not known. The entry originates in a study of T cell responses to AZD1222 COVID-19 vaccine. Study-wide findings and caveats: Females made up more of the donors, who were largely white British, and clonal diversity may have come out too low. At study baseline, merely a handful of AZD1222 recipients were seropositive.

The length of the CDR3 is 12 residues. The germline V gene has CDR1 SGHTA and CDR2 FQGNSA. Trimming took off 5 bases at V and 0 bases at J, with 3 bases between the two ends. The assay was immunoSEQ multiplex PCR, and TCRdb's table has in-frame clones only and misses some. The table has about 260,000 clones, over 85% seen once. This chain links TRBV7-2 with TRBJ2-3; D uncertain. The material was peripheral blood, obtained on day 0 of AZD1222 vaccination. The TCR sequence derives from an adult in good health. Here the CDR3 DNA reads TGTGCCAGCAGCCTTAGCACAGATACGCAGTATTTT. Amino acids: CASSLSTDTQYF.